The sequence of this T cell receptor (beta chain) was determined in a study of technical replicates of blood from a handful of donors. Sequencing used immunoSEQ multiplex PCR; TCRdb keeps in-frame clones, though not all of them. The sample shows 60,000 to 90,000 clones, nearly 98% of them seen only once. Germline CDR1 reads MNHEY; CDR2 reads SMNVEV (reference sequence). This CDR3 spans 13 amino acids. Trimming at V came to 5 bases and at J to 4 bases, leaving 4 bases not matched to a gene. The source of this sequence is a human donor in good health. The genes are TRBV27 and TRBJ1-2; 7 bases fit TRBD1. Sequenced sample: T cells isolated from PBMCs. This CDR3 reads CASSDGQVYGYTF. As DNA, the CDR3 is TGTGCCAGCAGTGATGGACAGGTCTATGGCTACACCTTC.